This T cell receptor (beta chain) was identified in a study of CD8+CD57+ T cells in acquired aplastic anemia. The sample holds many counts of this clonotype. Its specificity is unknown. General observations from the study: The study found no significant CD8+ Simpson's diversity difference between patients and controls.

Genomic DNA was employed as the template in profiling TCR beta VDJ and CDR3. TCRdb passed the reads through MiXCR, listing each CDR3 protein once. Among about 160,000 distinct CDR3 sequences listed, around 48% were seen once. Those patients picked for sequencing had displayed CD8+CD57+ cell expansion on flow cytometry. The diagnosis in all patients was severe acquired aplastic anemia. By the time of blood sampling, patients had still received no therapy. Germline V lookup: CDR1 SEHNR, CDR2 FQNEAQ (reference sequence). The ends lost 5 bases at V and 2 bases at J; junction bases unmatched: 7. This CDR3 spans 16 amino acids.

The sequencing input was sorted CD4+, CD8+, or CD8+CD57+ T cells (not recorded which) from PBMCs. The chain is built from TRBV7-9 and TRBJ1-4, with 8 positions matching TRBD1. This clonotype was obtained from a human donor with aplastic anemia. The CDR3 DNA reads as TGTGCCAGCAGCCTATACGGGACAGGCACTAATGAAAAACTGTTTTTT. Translated: CASSLYGTGTNEKLFF.